One and the same sample provided the 21 T cell receptor beta chains below, sequenced in a study of T cells of healthy individuals. TCRdb processed the 5' RACE reads anew with MiXCR; each CDR3 protein has one entry. The sample carries some 69,000 distinct CDR3 sequences, 15% to 20% recorded once. All receptors derive from a human donor in good health.

This clonotype was counted only a few times. The rearrangement uses TRBV5-6 and TRBJ2-3; 10 positions match TRBD1. Trimming cost V 5 bases and J 4 bases; bases outside gene matches: 16. The germline gives CDR1 SGHDT, CDR2 YYEEEE. The CDR3 runs to 18 residues. The CDR3 DNA follows: TGTGCCAGCAGTCCGTACCATGGGAGGACAGGGGGAGCAGATACGCAGTATTTT. Encoded protein: CASSPYHGRTGGADTQYF.

This clonotype came up many times. This chain connects TRBV11-2 to TRBJ2-1, with 9 bases lining up with TRBD1. The germline CDR1 and CDR2 sequences are SGHAT and FQNNGV. The CDR3 contains 15 residues. Trimming removed 4 bases from V and 10 bases from J; junction bases left unmatched: 11. CDR3 nucleotide sequence: TGTGCCAGCAGCTCAAGGACAGGGGCCCGGGTCGAGCAGTTCTTC. As protein: CASSSRTGARVEQFF.

The chain recombines TRBV7-2 with TRBJ2-1, with D perhaps TRBD2 (8 bases). From germline, CDR1 is SGHTA and CDR2 FQGNSA. The CDR3 is 15 amino acids. Trimming left V 8 bases short and J 7 bases short, with 21 bases between. CDR3 residues: CASRREGAPYNEQFF. The CDR3 DNA reads TGTGCCAGCCGTCGGGAGGGGGCGCCTTATAATGAGCAGTTCTTC.

Ten or more counts support this clonotype. The V gene is TRBV5-5, the J gene TRBJ1-6; D unclear. The CDR3 has 13 residues. CDR1 and CDR2 (germline): SGHKS, YYEKEE (reference sequence). The V and J ends lost 4 bases and 6 bases respectively, with 8 bases between them. In nucleotides, the CDR3 is TGTGCCAGCAGCGTCACCCTTAATTCACCCCTCCACTTT. Encoded protein: CASSVTLNSPLHF.

The V call is TRBV12-3 or TRBV12-4, the J call TRBJ1-1; no reliable D call. Trimming pared 3 bases from V and 5 bases from J, leaving 13 bases between. The CDR3 runs 14 residues. The CDR3 is CASSLEAMGTEAFF. CDR3 coding DNA: TGTGCCAGCAGTTTGGAGGCTATGGGTACTGAAGCTTTCTTT.

The chain combines TRBV18 with TRBJ1-2, with D maybe TRBD1 (6 bases). Germline loops: CDR1 KGHSH, CDR2 LQKENI. The CDR3 contains 15 residues. Trimming removed 4 bases from V and 2 bases from J, with 14 bases in between. CDR3 sequence reads: CASSQRSGANYGYTF. The CDR3 bases are TGTGCCAGCTCACAACGCTCAGGGGCCAACTATGGCTACACCTTC.

This clonotype has only a few counts. The chain joins TRBV7-9 to TRBJ1-2, with 8 bases that match TRBD1. The length of the CDR3 is 17 residues. In germline, CDR1 is SEHNR, CDR2 FQNEAQ (reference sequence). The V segment lost 2 bases and the J segment 5 bases; nucleotides outside the gene matches: 13. CDR3 DNA sequence: TGTGCCAGCAGCTTATCGGCAGGGGGCGGCTTCCCATATGGCTACACCTTC. Its translation: CASSLSAGGGFPYGYTF.

This rearrangement joins TRBV12-3 or TRBV12-4 to TRBJ2-3; TRBD2 aligns across 11 bases. The CDR3 has 18 residues. Trimming at V came to 0 bases and at J to 1 base, leaving 6 bases not matched to a gene. The CDR3 DNA is TGTGCCAGCAGTTTAGCCCTTGGGACTAGCGGTCGCACAGATACGCAGTATTTT. Translation: CASSLALGTSGRTDTQYF.

The chain employs TRBV5-7 and TRBJ2-1; D possibly corresponds to TRBD2 (5 bases). TRBV5-7 is an ORF for which the function is uncertain. There are 13 residues in the CDR3. Trimming left V 1 base short and J 9 bases short, with 11 bases between. CDR3 nucleotides: TGTGCCAGCAGCTTGAAAGAGGGTGTTGAGCAGTTCTTC. This translates into CASSLKEGVEQFF.

The gene calls are TRBV20-1 and TRBJ1-5, with a possible D match to TRBD1 (5 bases). With 4 bases removed from V and 2 bases from J, the gap between germline ends came to 15 bases. Per germline, CDR1 DFQATT and CDR2 SNEGSKA (reference sequence). CDR3 length: 15 amino acids. CDR3 amino acids: CSAKIPGGGNQPQHF. DNA of the CDR3: TGCAGTGCTAAAATCCCGGGGGGGGGCAATCAGCCCCAGCATTTT.

There are many counts of this clonotype. This chain connects TRBV9 to TRBJ2-7; D assignment may be TRBD1 or TRBD2 (6 bases each). The germline gives CDR1 SGDLS, CDR2 YYNGEE. V was trimmed by 0 bases and J by 2 bases, leaving 12 bases between them. There are 15 residues in the CDR3. The CDR3 loop is CASSVGGAPPYEQYF. CDR3 bases: TGTGCCAGCAGCGTAGGGGGGGCGCCGCCCTACGAGCAGTACTTC.

Ten or more counts support this clonotype. The chain couples TRBV5-4 to TRBJ2-2; D perhaps matches TRBD1 (6 bases). The V gene lost 1 base and the J gene lost 6 bases, with 16 bases spanning the gap. CDR3 length: 16 amino acids. Germline V gene lookup returns CDR1 SGHNT and CDR2 YYREEE (reference sequence). The CDR3 protein is CASSLLGAGLSGELFF. CDR3 bases: TGTGCCAGCAGCTTGTTGGGGGCTGGATTGTCCGGGGAGCTGTTTTTT.

This clonotype was found many times. CDR3 nucleotides: TGTGCCAGCAGAGGAGGGAACAATGAGCAGTTCTTC. Translating gives CASRGGNNEQFF. V usage is TRBV2 and J usage is TRBJ2-1; maybe TRBD2 (6 bases). This CDR3 contains 12 residues. The germline V and J ends were trimmed by 6 bases and 5 bases, with 8 bases remaining between them. Germline CDR1 and CDR2: SNHLY and FYNNEI.

This clonotype came up a few times. This chain uses TRBV6-2 or TRBV6-3 with TRBJ1-5, with TRBD1 matching 12 bases. This CDR3 comprises 15 residues. The germline CDR1 and CDR2 sequences are MNHEY and SVGEGT. V gave up 5 bases and J gave up 5 bases; unmatched junction bases: 4. CDR3 sequence: CASSTGTGGDQPQHF. The CDR3 DNA follows: TGTGCCAGCAGTACCGGGACAGGGGGCGATCAGCCCCAGCATTTT.

This clonotype was seen at least ten times. CDR3 in amino acids: CASSLTRTGGLYEQYF. In DNA, the CDR3 is TGTGCCAGCAGCTTAACAAGGACAGGGGGTTTGTACGAGCAGTACTTC. This chain uses TRBV12-3 or TRBV12-4 with TRBJ2-7; 10 bases are a match to TRBD1. V was clipped by 6 bases and J by 4 bases; unmatched bases: 12. The CDR3 sequence is 16 residues long.

This sequence joins TRBV10-1 and TRBJ1-1, with D hard to call. Trimming removed 4 bases from V and 8 bases from J, with 11 bases in between. Germline CDR1 reads WNHNN; CDR2 reads SYGVQD (reference sequence). CDR3 length: 12 residues. The CDR3 loop is CASSAYGSEAFF. CDR3 nucleotide sequence: TGCGCCAGCAGTGCTTACGGGAGCGAAGCTTTCTTT.

The table lists this clonotype with many counts. V gene TRBV7-2 combines with J gene TRBJ1-5; D perhaps matches TRBD1 (6 bases). CDR3 length: 14 amino acids. CDR1 is SGHTA and CDR2 is FQGNSA in the germline V gene. V lost 4 bases and J 7 bases, leaving 14 bases between the germline ends. The CDR3 spells CASSSQGLGQPQHF. CDR3 nucleotide sequence: TGTGCCAGCAGCTCTCAGGGGCTCGGGCAGCCCCAGCATTTT.

Many counts were recorded for this clonotype. The CDR3 bases are TGTGCCAGCAGCCAAGTGGGGGGGCCCTACGAGCAGTACTTC. This codes for CASSQVGGPYEQYF. This rearrangement joins TRBV3-1 to TRBJ2-7; D is perhaps TRBD2 (7 bases). The germline CDR1 and CDR2 sequences are LGHDT and YNNKEL (reference sequence). The ends were cut back, 1 base at V and 2 bases at J, with 9 bases in the middle. The CDR3 covers 14 residues.

In this sample, this clonotype turned up a few times. Since a much larger clone is just one base distant, this may be a read error. The chain couples TRBV7-9 to TRBJ2-1; 11 bases are a match to TRBD2. The CDR3 sequence is 14 residues long. Germline loops: CDR1 SEHNR, CDR2 FQNEAQ (reference sequence). The CDR3 nucleotides read TGTGCCAGCAGCGTAGCGGGAGGGTACAATGAGCAGTTCTTC. Translated, it gives CASSVAGGYNEQFF.

This chain connects TRBV6-1 to TRBJ2-7; D is possibly TRBD1 or TRBD2 (5 bases each). The V gene's germline CDR1 is MNHNS and CDR2 SASEGT. The CDR3 runs to 15 residues. V lost 6 bases and J lost 0, with 15 bases in between. Here the CDR3 DNA reads TGTGCCAGCAGGGTCCGGCCCGGGGCCTCCTACGAGCAGTACTTC. Amino acid sequence: CASRVRPGASYEQYF.

This clonotype has at least ten counts. J is TRBJ2-3 and V is TRBV20-1; possibly TRBD2 for D (6 bases). The CDR3 is 16 residues long. The V gene's germline CDR1 is DFQATT and CDR2 SNEGSKA (reference sequence). V dropped 3 bases and J dropped 3 bases, with 19 bases sitting between them. CDR3 DNA: TGCAGTGCTAGGTCGGAGGGCCGCATGAGGACAGATACGCAGTATTTT. Residues: CSARSEGRMRTDTQYF.